This TCR beta chain appears in the sequencing data of a study of cytomegalovirus exposure and HLA in healthy donors (dated by TCRdb to the late 2010s). For the wider study: In an earlier analysis of approximately 640 of the donors, roughly 300 Gb of sequence data and about 110 million unique TCR beta sequences from about 179 million T cells were reported. Approximately 300 gigabases of sequencing data and tens of millions of unique TCR sequences were included in an early release covering several hundred HLA-typed donors. Of the 300 to 500 genotyped donors, more than 75% were placed in the genetic ancestry cluster associated with self-reported Caucasian donors. The study aimed to test whether cataloging public T cell receptors could reveal signatures of past pathogen exposure. The study profiled the T cell repertoires of hundreds of subjects by immunosequencing and related them to cytomegalovirus serostatus. In addition to the first cohort of around 670 subjects, a separate validation cohort of about 120 different subjects was used. High-throughput TCR immunosequencing, statistical association of individual TCRs with disease status, and machine learning were combined to predict cytomegalovirus infection status. To study patterns of TCR occurrence, a later analysis re-analyzed previously published TCR beta repertoires from 650 to 750 donors and added high-resolution HLA genotyping. Rather than using new phenotypic data, the later analysis identified candidate immune exposures from TCR beta sequences and from how often those sequences occurred across donors. An earlier analysis of around 540 of the donors applied high-throughput TCR beta sequencing to assess whether each TCR beta V gene segment acted as functional or pseudogenic. Donor age, sex, ethnicity and CMV serostatus were collected together with the repertoire data. Genome-wide SNP genotypes for about 60% of the 666 donors were used in a later genetic analysis, which treated that subset as a discovery cohort. Every discovery cohort repertoire had been produced on one sequencing platform. HLA typing covered class I and class II loci at four-digit resolution. The number of donors typed differed by locus, with roughly 620-630 for A, B, C, DRB1 and DQB1, roughly 550 for DQA1, nearly 610 for DPA1, and 450 to 480 for DPB1. Because of strong linkage in the cohort, five DR-DQ haplotypes were treated as single units for association and clustering. On average, roughly 240,000 unique TCR beta nucleotide sequences were sequenced per donor among 350 to 400 genotyped donors of the cohort, with roughly 18% of those sequences being non-productive. Broader findings and caveats from the paper: Compared with the approximately 700-donor mean, donors in an Asian-associated ancestry cluster had fewer N-insertions in productive TCRs, according to a later genetic analysis. In a later analysis, HLA-associated TCR beta chains showed more clonal expansion and lower generation probabilities than non-associated chains that were equally common. Because counts were too low, seventeen rarely observed V segments, including chromosome 9 orphons, were excluded from the earlier analysis of a few hundred of the donors. The classifier was reported to diagnose cytomegalovirus status with high specificity and sensitivity in both the original cohort and the validation cohort. The study gave a list of some 150 TCR beta chains associated with cytomegalovirus. Correlated functional status among segregating V segments might be attributable to linkage disequilibrium, but an unknown experimental factor could not be ruled out. The authors suggested that the approach could potentially be extended to other disease states and immunological phenotypes. A further reported finding was that TCR beta sequences accurately predicted the HLA-A and HLA-B alleles for most subjects in the first cohort. According to a later analysis, TCR association rates differed among HLA loci, with DRB1 alleles showing the most associated TCRs and HLA-C alleles showing the fewest. Because some donors lacked HLA typing at each locus, the association tests relied only on the typed subset. An association between a missense DCLRE1C variant and V-gene and J-gene trimming of TCR beta chains was found in a later genetic analysis and replicated in an independent cohort. A cluster of highly shared sequence variants was judged likely to represent a technical artifact of the sequencing pipeline. In this cohort, only TCR beta chains were sequenced, and detectable features were limited by the absence of alpha or paired-chain data. In an earlier analysis of about 600 of the donors, most TCR beta V segments appeared in productive rearrangements about 87% or about 30% of the time, broadly matching IMGT annotations. A later analysis reported that several top co-occurrence clusters appeared linked to parvovirus B19, influenza, CMV and Epstein-Barr virus. When HLA alleles, especially DR and DQ, strongly co-occurred, TCR associations were difficult to assign to individual alleles. A few of the identified cytomegalovirus-associated TCR beta chains were confirmed in vitro to be specific for cytomegalovirus antigens. Presence/absence analyses assumed roughly uniform sequencing depth across donors, an assumption that may not hold. A later analysis found that most CMV-associated TCR beta chains appeared HLA-restricted, with HLA associations seemingly driven largely by CMV exposure. Immune exposure information for the cohort was limited to CMV serostatus. While some public TCRs were present in many individuals, most TCR sequences turned up only very rarely across donors. At a false discovery rate of 0.05, a later analysis linked about 17,000 TCR beta sequences to specific HLA alleles.

In total, 600 or so healthy bone marrow donors made up the cohort. At the time of sampling, all cohort members were nominally healthy, though unrecorded immune exposures were likely present. The donor tested CMV seronegative, placing the donor among the 352 seronegative members of the cohort. A peripheral blood sample was collected from each donor, and TCR beta sequencing was performed on peripheral blood mononuclear cells. The Qiagen DNeasy Blood Extraction Kit was used to extract genomic DNA from the blood cell samples. Preparation of the library involved the immunoSEQ multiplex PCR assay. A mixture of 60 forward primers for TCR Vbeta segments and 13 reverse primers for TCR Jbeta segments was used in the multiplex PCR. A multiplex PCR assay on genomic DNA amplified the CDR3 region of rearranged TCR beta genes. Amplified TCR beta libraries were sequenced as 87-base-pair reads on the Illumina HiSeq System. On the study's bioinformatics: Across the 700 or so repertoires, a later analysis counted tens of millions of unique TCR beta chains, 9.5 million to 13 million of which were shared by at least two donors. Raw reads were error-corrected and collapsed into unique sequences with a nearest-neighbor algorithm that merged closely related sequences to remove PCR and sequencing errors. Alignment of CDR3 sequences to IMGT reference sequences was used to assign V, D and J gene segments. For a sequence to be retained, a match of at least six nucleotides was required to both a V gene segment and a J gene segment. A rearrangement was called productive if the CDR3 had no stop codons and remained in frame with V and J, and every other rearrangement was called non-productive. CDR3 was defined according to IMGT convention as the region running from the second conserved V-encoded cysteine to the conserved J-encoded phenylalanine. The earlier analysis of some 580 of the donors excluded any sequence lacking an unambiguous match to a single V gene segment. In an earlier analysis of a few hundred of the donors, V segments were called functional above 56.7% productive rearrangements and were called segregating when the between-donor standard deviation exceeded 5%. To diagnose cytomegalovirus status from the catalog of TCR beta chain sequences, a statistical classification framework was built. A later analysis assigned V and J genes by comparing TCR nucleotide sequences with IMGT/GENE-DB human TR gene sequences. Using the TCRdist pipeline, a later analysis assigned CDR3 sequences along with most-parsimonious VDJ recombination scenarios. A later analysis defined each TCR beta chain by its CDR3 amino acid sequence plus V-gene family, and excluded reads lacking a unique V-gene family. A later analysis removed roughly 590 highly shared, low-generation-probability nucleotide sequences to deal with suspected cross-contamination and a sequencing artifact. A later analysis calculated a clonal expansion index for each public chain from normalized within-repertoire ranks of inferred template counts. In a later analysis, generation probabilities were computed using a VDJ recombination model fitted to out-of-frame rearrangements, and the results were checked against IGoR. A later analysis scored TCR-TCR, TCR-HLA and TCR-CMV co-occurrence with hypergeometric tests, applying a repertoire-size bias correction to TCR pairs. False discovery rates were estimated in a later analysis by permuting HLA or CMV assignments 20 times. A later analysis grouped co-occurring TCRs with DBSCAN, adding TCRdist sequence similarity when clustering within HLA-allele-positive subsets. For co-occurrence clustering, repertoires with fewer than 30,000 or more than 120,000 public chains were excluded, along with a handful of repertoires with anomalous nucleotide sharing. Imported from immuneACCESS, the table was reduced by TCRdb to in-frame sequences with V and J called. These copies leave out some clones; in studies compared against another copy, an unresolved V gene accounts for under half, and the cause of the remainder is not known. V and J calls and clone size are as listed in that table; D and trimming were resolved from the DNA. This sample is represented by about 110,000 clones; nearly 15% of them were singletons. The biggest ten clones account for around 0.9% of the sample.

As regards this clone: Its antigen remains undetermined. Base-call qualities are not available, and no considerably larger clone is one nucleotide away.

Sequenced sample: PBMCs. The receptor's source is a female donor in good health and CMV-seronegative.

This receptor carries the CDR3 CASSVTGSSGNTIYF. The sequenced DNA: TGTGCCAGCAGCGTCACAGGGAGCTCTGGAAACACCATATATTTT. The sequence joins TRBV6-6 to TRBJ1-3; the D gene is perhaps TRBD1, on 6 matching bases. Taken from the germline V gene (reference sequence), the CDR1 and CDR2 loops are MNHNY and SVGAGI. Measured from the cysteine to the phenylalanine, the CDR3 is 15 residues long. Only the CDR3 part of the read is kept: 45 bases, read in frame from the first base. At the junction V is shortened by 6 bases and J by 0 bases, with 12 bases in between.